These 2 T cell receptor beta chains share one sample of origin, sequenced in a study of T cell responses to AZD1222 COVID-19 vaccine. TCRdb's copy holds only in-frame clones and misses some; the assay was immunoSEQ multiplex PCR. The sample consists of tens of thousands of clones, about 85% of them appearing once. The material was peripheral blood, obtained 28 days after the second AZD1222 dose. The receptors originated from an adult who received the AZD1222 COVID-19 vaccine.

This chain links TRBV9 with TRBJ2-3, with no clear D. Trimming removed 2 bases at V and 2 bases at J, with 15 bases between. The CDR3 totals 16 residues. Germline V lookup: CDR1 SGDLS, CDR2 YYNGEE. The CDR3 bases are TGTGCCAGCAGCGTCCCCCCCGACTCCCACACAGATACGCAGTATTTT. Translating it yields CASSVPPDSHTDTQYF.

The rearrangement joins TRBV6-5 to TRBJ1-1; a weak D match, TRBD1 (5 bases). Germline V lookup: CDR1 MNHEY, CDR2 SVGAGI. The CDR3 has 14 amino acids. V lost 5 bases to trimming and J lost 1 base, with 11 bases between them. This chain's CDR3 is CASSPGLRNTEAFF. The CDR3 DNA reads TGTGCCAGCAGTCCGGGACTTAGGAACACTGAAGCTTTCTTT.